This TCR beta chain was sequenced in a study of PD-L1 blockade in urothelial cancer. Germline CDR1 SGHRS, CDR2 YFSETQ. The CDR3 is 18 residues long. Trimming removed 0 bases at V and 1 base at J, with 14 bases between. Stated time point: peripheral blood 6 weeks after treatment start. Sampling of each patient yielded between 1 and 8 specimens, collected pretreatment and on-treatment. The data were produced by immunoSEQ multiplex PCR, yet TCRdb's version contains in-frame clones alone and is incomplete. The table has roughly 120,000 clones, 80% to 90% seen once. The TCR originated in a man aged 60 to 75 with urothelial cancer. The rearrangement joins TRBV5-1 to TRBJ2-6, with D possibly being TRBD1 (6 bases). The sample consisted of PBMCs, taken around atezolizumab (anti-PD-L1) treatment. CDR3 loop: CASSLEGTRVSGANVLTF. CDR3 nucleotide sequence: TGCGCCAGCAGCTTGGAAGGGACAAGGGTGTCTGGGGCCAACGTCCTGACTTTC.